This entry lists 21 T cell receptor beta chains sequenced from one sample in a study of cytomegalovirus exposure and HLA in healthy donors (dated by TCRdb to 2015 to 2018). The library was built by means of the immunoSEQ multiplex PCR assay. The multiplex PCR relied on a mix of 60 forward primers for TCR Vbeta segments and 13 reverse primers for TCR Jbeta segments. Here the immuneACCESS table is served through TCRdb, limited to in-frame sequences with V and J called. Missing clones are a known gap in these copies; in checked studies unresolved V genes cover under half, and the rest lacks a known reason. This sample is represented by 200,000 or so clones; over 80% of them were singletons. Roughly 0.71% of the sample comes from the top ten. Sequencing was done on a sample of PBMCs. These receptors were taken from a boy aged 2 to 9 in good health and CMV-seronegative.

This chain links TRBV14 with TRBJ1-2; TRBD1 might be the D (5 bases). CDR3 size: 13 residues. The V gene's germline CDR1 is SGHDN and CDR2 FVKESK. Trimming removed 4 bases from V and 4 bases from J, with 10 bases in between. The CDR3 here is CASSPRDSYGYTF. The CDR3 DNA follows: TGTGCCAGCAGCCCCAGGGATAGCTATGGCTACACCTTC.

V gene TRBV19 combines with J gene TRBJ2-2, with 9 positions matching TRBD1. The trim removed 4 bases at V and 2 bases at J, leaving 2 bases unmatched. Per germline, CDR1 LNHDA and CDR2 SQIVND (reference sequence). The length of the CDR3 is 15 residues. CDR3 protein: CASSNRGLNTGELFF. CDR3 in DNA: TGTGCCAGTAGTAACAGGGGGCTTAACACCGGGGAGCTGTTTTTT.

V usage is TRBV19 and J usage is TRBJ2-3, with D possibly being TRBD2 (6 bases). V lost 7 bases to trimming and J lost 1 base, with 12 bases between them. Germline V gene data show CDR1 as LNHDA and CDR2 as SQIVND (reference sequence). This CDR3 spans 14 amino acids. CDR3 in DNA: TGTGCCAGTAATCGGGCTAGCGGCACAGATACGCAGTATTTT. Its protein product is CASNRASGTDTQYF.

This chain links TRBV6-5 with TRBJ2-2; D is uncertain. The V end lost 6 bases, the J end lost 3 bases, and 11 bases lay between the germline ends. Germline values: CDR1 MNHEY, CDR2 SVGAGI. The length of the CDR3 is 14 residues. The CDR3 loop reads CASSPSAYTGELFF. In nucleotides, the CDR3 is TGTGCCAGCAGCCCCTCCGCGTACACCGGGGAGCTGTTTTTT.

V and J are TRBV6-5 and TRBJ2-6, with 11 bases aligning to TRBD1. Germline assignment: CDR1 MNHEY and CDR2 SVGAGI. This CDR3 has 15 residues. Losses at the gene ends were 6 bases for V and 4 bases for J; bases not matched to a gene: 2. The CDR3 DNA reads as TGTGCCAGCAGGGACAGGGGGCCCGGGGCCAACGTCCTGACTTTC. This translates into CASRDRGPGANVLTF.

This rearrangement joins TRBV10-3 to TRBJ2-1; 10 nucleotides agree with TRBD2. V trimming: 10 bases; J trimming: 0 bases; junction bases outside the gene matches: 9. The CDR3 totals 16 residues. Germline V gene lookup returns CDR1 ENHRY and CDR2 SYGVKD. The chain's CDR3 is CATPRLAGSSYNEQFF. The CDR3 DNA sequence: TGTGCCACCCCTAGACTAGCGGGTAGCTCCTACAATGAGCAGTTCTTC.

V is TRBV6-1 and J is TRBJ2-3; 7 bases align to TRBD2. The V and J ends lost 0 bases and 6 bases, in that order; junction bases with no gene match: 9. This CDR3 contains 16 residues. Germline V gene lookup returns CDR1 MNHNS and CDR2 SASEGT. CDR3 nucleotides: TGTGCCAGCAGTGAAGCGATGGATAGCGGGCCGGATACGCAGTATTTT. It codes for CASSEAMDSGPDTQYF.

The CDR3 loop is CASSLGTGGNQPQHF. CDR3 DNA sequence: TGTGCCAGCAGCTTAGGGACAGGGGGCAATCAGCCCCAGCATTTT. The chain joins TRBV13 to TRBJ1-5; 8 nucleotides match TRBD1. Trimming removed 0 bases from V and 2 bases from J; junction bases left unmatched: 0. CDR1 is PRHDT, CDR2 FYEKMQ, per germline (reference sequence). The CDR3 loop spans 15 amino acids.

This clone was detected only a few times. J is TRBJ2-2 and V is TRBV5-1; 11 nucleotides line up with TRBD1. The V and J ends lost 4 bases and 3 bases, in that order; junction bases with no gene match: 5. Germline V gives CDR1 SGHRS, CDR2 YFSETQ. The CDR3 contains 16 residues. For the CDR3, the DNA is TGCGCCAGCAGCAAAGGACAGGGGGCGGACACCGGGGAGCTGTTTTTT. It specifies CASSKGQGADTGELFF.

The gene calls are TRBV14 and TRBJ1-2; D not certain. Germline V gene data show CDR1 as SGHDN and CDR2 as FVKESK. This CDR3 is 16 amino acids long. Between the trimmed V and J ends, which lost 0 bases and 4 bases, there was a span of 15 bases. Written as DNA, the CDR3 is TGTGCCAGCAGCCAAGAAGGAGGGCCTTTGTTCTATGGCTACACCTTC. As protein: CASSQEGGPLFYGYTF.

The chain carries TRBV9 and TRBJ2-1; TRBD1 aligns across 8 bases. This CDR3 has 16 amino acids. Per germline, CDR1 SGDLS and CDR2 YYNGEE. Germline trimming cut 6 bases from V and 7 bases from J; bases unmatched to any gene: 15. In nucleotides, the CDR3 is TGTGCCAGCACCCAGGGCCGGGCAGGGGGCCGGAATGAGCAGTTCTTC. The encoded protein is CASTQGRAGGRNEQFF.

The chain carries TRBV27 and TRBJ1-2, with 10 positions matching TRBD1. The CDR3 is 13 residues long. The ends lost 6 bases at V and 6 bases at J; junction bases unmatched: 4. The germline gives CDR1 MNHEY, CDR2 SMNVEV (reference sequence). CDR3 DNA sequence: TGTGCCAGCAGAGGAGGGACAGGGGATGGCTACACCTTC. This codes for CASRGGTGDGYTF.

J is TRBJ1-1 and V is TRBV5-1; D is ambiguous. The CDR3 sequence is 15 residues long. V shed 0 bases and J shed 4 bases, with 13 bases lying between them. In germline, CDR1 is SGHRS, CDR2 YFSETQ. CDR3 in DNA: TGCGCCAGCAGCTTGGACCCGGGTGGGAGCACTGAAGCTTTCTTT. This sequence encodes CASSLDPGGSTEAFF.

The CDR3 DNA sequence: TGTGCCAGCAGCTCACCCCGCGGGACAGGGGACTCCTACGAGCAGTACTTC. Its translation is CASSSPRGTGDSYEQYF. V usage is TRBV7-9 and J usage is TRBJ2-7; TRBD1 matches 10 bases. The CDR3 spans 17 residues. Germline loops: CDR1 SEHNR, CDR2 FQNEAQ (reference sequence). The junction had 9 bases not matched to a gene; V was cut back by 4 bases and J by 0 bases.

The rearrangement links TRBV6-5 to TRBJ2-3, with D perhaps matching TRBD1 (6 bases). Trimming took off 4 bases at V and 7 bases at J, with 9 bases between the two ends. Germline V gene data show CDR1 as MNHEY and CDR2 as SVGAGI. This CDR3 is built from 12 residues. CDR3 coding DNA: TGTGCCAGCAGTTTAGGGGGAAATACGCAGTATTTT. Translation: CASSLGGNTQYF.

As concerns this clone: Compared with germline, one end of the junction differs, possibly owing to a read error. J is TRBJ1-5 and V is TRBV6-5; 8 bases match TRBD1. The CDR3 has 15 amino acids. Germline CDR1 MNHEY, CDR2 SVGAGI. The CDR3 loop is CASSPRQGPGEPRHF. CDR3 sequence (DNA): TGTGCCAGCAGTCCTAGACAGGGGCCGGGAGAGCCCCGGCATTTT.

The rearrangement uses TRBV19 and TRBJ1-6; D is possibly TRBD1 (5 bases). The V gene lost 5 bases and the J gene lost 7 bases, with 15 bases spanning the gap. Germline-derived CDR1 and CDR2 are LNHDA and SQIVND (reference sequence). The length of the CDR3 is 15 residues. CDR3 coding DNA: TGTGCCAGTAGTCCCCCCGGGGGGTGGAATTCACCCCTCCACTTT. Amino acids: CASSPPGGWNSPLHF.

V and J are TRBV5-4 and TRBJ2-1, with a weak D call TRBD2 (7 bases). CDR1 SGHNT and CDR2 YYREEE come from the germline V gene (reference sequence). V was shortened by 2 bases and J by 3 bases, with 15 bases between the two germline ends. The CDR3 has 16 amino acids. The CDR3: CASSFGGPGGYNEQFF. DNA of the CDR3: TGTGCCAGCAGCTTCGGGGGGCCGGGGGGCTACAATGAGCAGTTCTTC.

A few counts support this clone. The DNA of the CDR3 is TGCGCCAGCAGCCACGGGACTGCCTACGAGCAGTACTTC. This translates into CASSHGTAYEQYF. The chain joins TRBV4-1 to TRBJ2-7; D is perhaps TRBD2 (6 bases). Trimming stripped 3 bases from V and 2 bases from J, with 8 bases between. The CDR3 contains 13 residues. Germline CDR1 MGHRA, CDR2 YSYEKL.

This chain connects TRBV11-3 to TRBJ2-1, with a tentative D call TRBD2 (6 bases). With 2 bases removed from V and 6 bases from J, the gap between germline ends came to 11 bases. From germline, CDR1 is SGHNT and CDR2 YENEEA. There are 14 residues in the CDR3. The CDR3 region is CASSLTSPGNEQFF. CDR3 nucleotides: TGTGCCAGCAGCTTAACTAGCCCGGGCAATGAGCAGTTCTTC.

The chain is built from TRBV5-1 and TRBJ1-2; 10 bases align to TRBD1. The CDR3 has 16 residues. CDR1 and CDR2 from the germline V gene are SGHRS and YFSETQ. With V trimmed by 4 bases and J by 3 bases, 9 bases remained unmatched. The CDR3: CASSGTGDLFDYGYTF. The CDR3 coding sequence is TGCGCCAGCAGCGGGACAGGGGATCTGTTCGACTATGGCTACACCTTC. Full variable domain (remainder filled in from reference TRBV5-1 and TRBJ1-2): KAGVTQTPRYLIKTRGQQVTLSCSPISGHRSVSWYQQTPGQGLQFLFEYFSETQRNKGNFPGRFSGRQFSNSRSEMNVSTLELGDSALYLCASSGTGDLFDYGYTFGSGTRLTVV.